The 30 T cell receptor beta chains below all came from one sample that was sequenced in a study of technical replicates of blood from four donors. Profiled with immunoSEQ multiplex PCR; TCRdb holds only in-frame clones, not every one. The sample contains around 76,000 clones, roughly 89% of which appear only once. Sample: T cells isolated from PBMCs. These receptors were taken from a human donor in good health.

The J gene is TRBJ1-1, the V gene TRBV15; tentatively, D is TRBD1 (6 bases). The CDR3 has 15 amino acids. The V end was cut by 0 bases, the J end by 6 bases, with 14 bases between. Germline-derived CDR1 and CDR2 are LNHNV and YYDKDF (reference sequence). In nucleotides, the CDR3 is TGTGCCACCAGCAGAGATCAGGGGCACCTAGCTGAAGCTTTCTTT. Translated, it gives CATSRDQGHLAEAFF.

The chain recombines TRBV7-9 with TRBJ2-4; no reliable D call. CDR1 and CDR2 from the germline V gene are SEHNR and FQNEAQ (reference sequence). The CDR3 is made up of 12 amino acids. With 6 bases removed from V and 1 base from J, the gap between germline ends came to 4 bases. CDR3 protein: CASRSAKNIQYF. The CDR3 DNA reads TGTGCCAGCAGATCGGCCAAAAACATTCAGTACTTC.

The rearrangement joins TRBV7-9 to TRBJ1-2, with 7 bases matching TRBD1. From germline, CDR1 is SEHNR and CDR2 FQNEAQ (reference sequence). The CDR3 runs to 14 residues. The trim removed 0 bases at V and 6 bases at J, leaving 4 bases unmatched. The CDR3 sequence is CASSLAGGINGYTF. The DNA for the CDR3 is TGTGCCAGCAGCTTAGCAGGGGGCATTAATGGCTACACCTTC.

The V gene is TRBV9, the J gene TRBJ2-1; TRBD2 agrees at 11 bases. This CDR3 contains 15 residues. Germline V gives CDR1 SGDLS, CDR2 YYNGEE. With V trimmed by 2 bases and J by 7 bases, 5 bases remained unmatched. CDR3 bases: TGTGCCAGCAGCGTCCCGGGACTAGCGGCGAATGAGCAGTTCTTC. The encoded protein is CASSVPGLAANEQFF.

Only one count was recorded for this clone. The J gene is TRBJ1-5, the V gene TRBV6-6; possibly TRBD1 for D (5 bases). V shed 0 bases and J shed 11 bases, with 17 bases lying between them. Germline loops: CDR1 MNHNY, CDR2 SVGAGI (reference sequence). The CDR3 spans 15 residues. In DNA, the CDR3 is TGTGCCAGCAGTTACTCGGCAGGGCCGATCATGTCCCAGCATTTT. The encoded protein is CASSYSAGPIMSQHF.

The CDR3 DNA reads as TGTGCCAGCAGCTTGCGGGAGACCCAGTACTTC. Its translation is CASSLRETQYF. V and J are TRBV5-4 and TRBJ2-5; D is unresolved. Trimming took 1 base from V and 5 from J, leaving 3 bases between them. The length of the CDR3 is 11 residues. Germline V gene sequence: CDR1 SGHNT, CDR2 YYREEE (reference sequence).

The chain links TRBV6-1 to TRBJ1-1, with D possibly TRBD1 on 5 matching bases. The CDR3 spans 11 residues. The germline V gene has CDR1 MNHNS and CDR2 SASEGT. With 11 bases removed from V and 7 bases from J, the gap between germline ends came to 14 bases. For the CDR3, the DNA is TGTGCCTCGCGAGACAGTTTTGAAGCTTTCTTT. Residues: CASRDSFEAFF.

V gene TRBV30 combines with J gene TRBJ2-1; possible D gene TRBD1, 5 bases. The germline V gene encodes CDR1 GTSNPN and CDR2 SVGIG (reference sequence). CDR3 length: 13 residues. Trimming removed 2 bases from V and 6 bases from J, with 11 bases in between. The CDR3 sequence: CAWSTGWTNEQFF. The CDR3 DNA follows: TGTGCCTGGAGTACAGGCTGGACCAATGAGCAGTTCTTC.

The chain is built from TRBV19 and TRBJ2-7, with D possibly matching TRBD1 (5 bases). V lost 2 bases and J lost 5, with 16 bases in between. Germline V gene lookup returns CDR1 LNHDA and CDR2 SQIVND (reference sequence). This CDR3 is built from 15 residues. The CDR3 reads CASSIQPQGMDEQYF. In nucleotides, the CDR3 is TGTGCCAGTAGTATACAACCCCAGGGTATGGACGAGCAGTACTTC.

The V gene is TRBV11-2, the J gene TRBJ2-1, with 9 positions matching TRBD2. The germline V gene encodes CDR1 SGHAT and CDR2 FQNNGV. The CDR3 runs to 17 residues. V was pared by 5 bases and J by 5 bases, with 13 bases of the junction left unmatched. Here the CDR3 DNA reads TGTGCCAGCAGCGCCAGACTAGCGGCTCTACATAACAATGAGCAGTTCTTC. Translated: CASSARLAALHNNEQFF.

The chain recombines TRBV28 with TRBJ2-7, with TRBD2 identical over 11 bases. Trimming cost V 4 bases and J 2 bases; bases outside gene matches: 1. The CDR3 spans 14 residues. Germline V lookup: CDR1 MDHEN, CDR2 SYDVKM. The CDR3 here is CASSSSGGTYEQYF. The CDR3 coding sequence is TGTGCCAGCAGTTCTAGCGGGGGGACCTACGAGCAGTACTTC. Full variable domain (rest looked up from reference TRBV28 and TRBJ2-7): DVKVTQSSRYLVKRTGEKVFLECVQDMDHENMFWYRQDPGLGLRLIYFSYDVKMKEKGDIPEGYSVSREKKERFSLILESASTNQTSMYLCASSSSGGTYEQYFGPGTRLTVT.

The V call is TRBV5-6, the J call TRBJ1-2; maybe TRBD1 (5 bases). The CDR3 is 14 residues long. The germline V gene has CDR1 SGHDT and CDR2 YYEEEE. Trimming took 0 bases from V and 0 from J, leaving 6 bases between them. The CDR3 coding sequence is TGTGCCAGCAGCTTGGACAGGTCTAACTATGGCTACACCTTC. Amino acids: CASSLDRSNYGYTF.

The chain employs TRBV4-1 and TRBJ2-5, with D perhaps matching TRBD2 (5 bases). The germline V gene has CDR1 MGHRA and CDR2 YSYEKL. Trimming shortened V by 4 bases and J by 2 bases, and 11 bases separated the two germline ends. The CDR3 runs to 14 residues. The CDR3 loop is CASSRSSPQETQYF. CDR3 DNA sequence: TGCGCCAGCAGCCGGTCTAGCCCACAAGAGACCCAGTACTTC.

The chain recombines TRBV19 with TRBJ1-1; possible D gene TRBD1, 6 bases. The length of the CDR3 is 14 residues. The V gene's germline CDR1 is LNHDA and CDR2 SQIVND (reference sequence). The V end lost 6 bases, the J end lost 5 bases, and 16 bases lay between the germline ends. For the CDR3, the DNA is TGTGCCAGTAGGCGGCAAGGGGGAGATACTGAAGCTTTCTTT. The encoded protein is CASRRQGGDTEAFF.

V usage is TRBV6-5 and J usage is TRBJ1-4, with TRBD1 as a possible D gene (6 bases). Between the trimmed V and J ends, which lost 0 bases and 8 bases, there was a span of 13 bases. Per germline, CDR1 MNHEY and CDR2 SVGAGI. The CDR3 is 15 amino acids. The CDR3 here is CASSYSPPGTEKLFF. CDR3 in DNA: TGTGCCAGCAGTTACTCACCGCCGGGGACAGAAAAACTGTTTTTT.

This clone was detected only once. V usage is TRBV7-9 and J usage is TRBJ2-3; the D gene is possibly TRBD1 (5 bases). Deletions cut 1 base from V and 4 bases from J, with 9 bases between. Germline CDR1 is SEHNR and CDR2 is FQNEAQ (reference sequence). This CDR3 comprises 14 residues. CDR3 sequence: CASSLVAGPDTQYF. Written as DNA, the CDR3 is TGTGCCAGCAGCTTAGTCGCAGGGCCAGATACGCAGTATTTT. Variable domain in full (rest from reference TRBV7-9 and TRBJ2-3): DTGVSQNPRHKITKRGQNVTFRCDPISEHNRLYWYRQTLGQGPEFLTYFQNEAQLEKSRLLSDRFSAERPKGSFSTLEIQRTEQGDSAMYLCASSLVAGPDTQYFGPGTRLTVL.

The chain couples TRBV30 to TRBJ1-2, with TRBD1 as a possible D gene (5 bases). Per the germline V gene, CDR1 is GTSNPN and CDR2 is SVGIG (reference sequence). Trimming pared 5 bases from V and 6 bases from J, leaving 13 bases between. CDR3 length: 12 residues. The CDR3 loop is CAWQDGTHGYTF. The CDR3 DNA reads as TGTGCCTGGCAAGACGGGACTCATGGCTACACCTTC.

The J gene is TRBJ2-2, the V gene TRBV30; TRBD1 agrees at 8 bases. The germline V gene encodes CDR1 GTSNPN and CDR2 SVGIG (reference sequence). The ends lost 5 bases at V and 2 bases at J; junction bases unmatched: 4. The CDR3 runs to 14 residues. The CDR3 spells CAWGGQGNTGELFF. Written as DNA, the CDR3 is TGTGCCTGGGGTGGACAGGGTAACACCGGGGAGCTGTTTTTT.

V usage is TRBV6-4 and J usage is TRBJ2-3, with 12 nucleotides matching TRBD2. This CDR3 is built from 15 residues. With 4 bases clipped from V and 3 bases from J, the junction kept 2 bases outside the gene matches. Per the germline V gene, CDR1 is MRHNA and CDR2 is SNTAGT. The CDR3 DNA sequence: TGTGCCAGCAGTGCCGGGACTAGCGGGACAGATACGCAGTATTTT. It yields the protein CASSAGTSGTDTQYF.

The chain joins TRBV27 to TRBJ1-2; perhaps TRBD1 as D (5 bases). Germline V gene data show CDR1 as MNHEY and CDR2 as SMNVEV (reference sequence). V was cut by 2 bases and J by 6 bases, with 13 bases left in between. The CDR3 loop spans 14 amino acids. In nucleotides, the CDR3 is TGTGCCAGCAGTTTAAGTCATCCGGGGGATGGCTACACCTTC. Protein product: CASSLSHPGDGYTF.

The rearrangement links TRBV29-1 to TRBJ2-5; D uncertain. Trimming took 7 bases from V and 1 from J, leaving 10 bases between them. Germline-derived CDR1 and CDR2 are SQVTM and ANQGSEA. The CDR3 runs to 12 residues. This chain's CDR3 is CSAYMVQETQYF. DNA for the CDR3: TGCAGCGCATACATGGTCCAAGAGACCCAGTACTTC.

The CDR3 reads CASSLTMTSGSYEQYF. CDR3 DNA sequence: TGCGCCAGCAGCCTAACCATGACTAGCGGGAGTTACGAGCAGTACTTC. The chain uses TRBV5-1 and TRBJ2-7; the match to TRBD2 covers 12 bases. The CDR3 sequence is 16 residues long. V was clipped by 4 bases and J by 4 bases; unmatched bases: 9. Germline CDR1 reads SGHRS; CDR2 reads YFSETQ.

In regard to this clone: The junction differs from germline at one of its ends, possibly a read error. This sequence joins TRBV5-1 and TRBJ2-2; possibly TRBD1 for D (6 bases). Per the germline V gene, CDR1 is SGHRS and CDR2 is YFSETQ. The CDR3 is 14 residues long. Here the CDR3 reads CPSKGDANTGELFF. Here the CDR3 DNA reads TGTCCCTCGAAGGGGGACGCGAACACCGGGGAGCTGTTTTTT. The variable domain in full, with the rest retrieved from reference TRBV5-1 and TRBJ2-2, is KAGVTQTPRYLIKTRGQQVTLSCSPISGHRSVSWYQQTPGQGLQFLFEYFSETQRNKGNFPGRFSGRQFSNSRSEMNVSTLELGDSALYLCPSKGDANTGELFFGEGSRLTVL.

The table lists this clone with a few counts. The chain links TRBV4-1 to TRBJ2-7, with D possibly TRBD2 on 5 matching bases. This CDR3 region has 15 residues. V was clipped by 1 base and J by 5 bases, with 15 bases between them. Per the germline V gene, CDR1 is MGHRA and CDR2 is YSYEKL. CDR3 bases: TGCGCCAGCAGCCAAGTTTTTGGGAGACGGGACGAGCAGTACTTC. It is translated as CASSQVFGRRDEQYF.

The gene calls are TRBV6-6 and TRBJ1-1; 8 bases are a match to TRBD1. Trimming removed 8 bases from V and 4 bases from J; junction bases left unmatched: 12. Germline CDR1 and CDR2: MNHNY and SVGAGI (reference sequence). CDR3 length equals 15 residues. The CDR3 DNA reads TGTGCCAGCGTGACAGGGGCGGCCTCGGTCACTGAAGCTTTCTTT. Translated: CASVTGAASVTEAFF.

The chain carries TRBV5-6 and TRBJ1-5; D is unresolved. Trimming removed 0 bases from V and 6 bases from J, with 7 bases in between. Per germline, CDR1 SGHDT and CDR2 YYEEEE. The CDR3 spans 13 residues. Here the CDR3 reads CASSLVWPQPQHF. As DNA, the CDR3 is TGTGCCAGCAGCTTGGTATGGCCTCAGCCCCAGCATTTT.

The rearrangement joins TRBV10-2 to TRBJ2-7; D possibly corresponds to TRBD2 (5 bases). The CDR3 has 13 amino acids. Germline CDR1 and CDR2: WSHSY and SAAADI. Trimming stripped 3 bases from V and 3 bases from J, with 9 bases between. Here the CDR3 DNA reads TGCGCCAGCAGTGAAGAGGGTCTCTACGAGCAGTACTTC. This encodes CASSEEGLYEQYF.

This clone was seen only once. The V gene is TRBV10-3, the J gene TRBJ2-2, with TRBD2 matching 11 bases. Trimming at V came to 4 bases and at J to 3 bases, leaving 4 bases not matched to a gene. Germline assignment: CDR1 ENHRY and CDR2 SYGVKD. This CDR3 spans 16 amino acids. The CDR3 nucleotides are TGTGCCATCAGTGGTACTAGCGGGGGTCACACCGGGGAGCTGTTTTTT. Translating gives CAISGTSGGHTGELFF.

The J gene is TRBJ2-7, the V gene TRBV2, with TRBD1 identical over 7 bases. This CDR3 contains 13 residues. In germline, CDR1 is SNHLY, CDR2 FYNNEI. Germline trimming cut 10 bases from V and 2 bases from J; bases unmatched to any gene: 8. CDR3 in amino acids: CATETGIPYEQYF. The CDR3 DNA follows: TGTGCCACCGAGACAGGGATCCCCTACGAGCAGTACTTC.

CDR3 nucleotides: TGTGCCAGCAGTTCCACAGGGGGCACTAATGAAAAACTGTTTTTT. Amino acid sequence: CASSSTGGTNEKLFF. The rearrangement uses TRBV28 and TRBJ1-4, with 9 bases fitting TRBD1. This CDR3 contains 15 residues. The trim removed 4 bases at V and 2 bases at J, leaving 2 bases unmatched. Germline V CDR1 and CDR2: MDHEN, SYDVKM.